This TCR beta chain came from a study of human T cells and chemical hapten exposure. Across the whole study: The scalp of each patient received a weekly diphenylcyclopropenone dose for the full roughly 25-week study. Small discrepancies in pooled library volume mainly accounted for the varying TCR yields per sample. Whole-study results and caveats: There was no change with DPC sensitization in TCRs above 1 in 1000 frequency.

Individual cDNA molecules (in the library) carried attached unique molecular identifiers. One entry per CDR3 protein, called by TCRdb with MiXCR from the RACE reads. The data hold around 180,000 distinct CDR3 sequences, with almost 30% observed a single time. Time point denoted: pre-sensitization, week 0. Documented treatment: therapeutic diphenylcyclopropenone sensitization with weekly scalp DPC. This CDR3 has 12 residues. Germline CDR1 MDHEN, CDR2 SYDVKM. Trimming shortened V by 6 bases and J by 12 bases, and 15 bases separated the two germline ends. This clonotype was detected a few times. Its antigen remains unknown.

The chain recombines TRBV28 with TRBJ2-1, with unresolved D. The specimen was whole blood, collected in connection with sensitization to the hapten diphenylcyclopropenone (DPC). This TCR was sampled from a woman aged 25 to 39 with alopecia areata. Some clones in this sample may be carry-over from other donors' samples. CDR3 nucleotides: TGTGCCAGCAGCTCAGGACCTCCAGGGCAGTTCTTC. Translating it yields CASSSGPPGQFF.